This record looks at one T cell receptor (beta chain) sequence and its context. What this receptor recognizes is not known. Germline is not matched at one junction end, which may reflect a read error. A case-control design nested within a healthcare worker cohort in London, UK, was used, with weekly nasopharyngeal swab PCR tests and blood sampling performed. Healthcare workers were recruited during the week of the UK lockdown, between 23 and 31 March 2020, and followed weekly for up to 16 weeks. The library was made by 5' RACE. Sequenced on a NextSeq 500. The TCR library protocol attached unique molecular identifiers to individual cDNA molecules to correct for sequencing error and PCR bias. Both TCR alpha and beta chains were sequenced, and tight co-correlation was observed between alpha and beta sequence abundances in each sample. The authors processed their data as follows. V gene, J gene and CDR3 annotation of TCR sequences was performed with Decombinator V4. TCRs were defined as expanded if a significant change between any two time points was detected under a Poisson model with p below 0.0001. TCR abundances were normalised to the total number of TCRs sequenced per sample and expressed as counts per million. MAIT TCRs were defined by TRAV1-2 paired with TRAJ12, TRAJ20 or TRAJ33, and iNKT TCRs by TRAV10 paired with TRAJ18. A search of VDJdb, accessed on 1 November 2021, was run for TCRs annotated to CMV, EBV and SARS-CoV-2, with TCRs annotated for multiple antigens excluded. Through fastp at Q25 and MiXCR, TCRdb rebuilt clones from the public reads, retaining in-frame beta chains. Rows with a matching CDR3 protein are joined into one entry that keeps the most common DNA and genes. TCRdb, rather than the study authors, made the V and J calls. The sample table contains 70,000 to 85,000 distinct CDR3 sequences; only one count was recorded for 9% to 14% of them. Clones ranked in the top ten supply approximately 2.4% of the sample.

Inclusive of the bounding cysteine and phenylalanine, the CDR3 is 14 residues long. The retained sequence is limited to the CDR3, 42 bases, with the frame set at the first base. In the germline V gene, CDR1 corresponds to MNHEY and CDR2 to SVGEGT. The sample comes from a study of early T cells in non-severe SARS-CoV-2 infection (dated by TCRdb to the early 2020s). For context, the study as a whole: Bulk RNA from unsorted whole blood was used for TCR sequencing, so alpha and beta chains could not be paired.

Results the study describes overall, beyond this receptor: VDJdb matching was skewed toward anti-spike CD8 responses and likely underestimated virus-specific expansions, missing private and CD4 specificities.

In this chain, TRBV6-2 or TRBV6-3 is recombined with TRBJ2-1, with TRBD1 perhaps the D gene, on 5 matching bases. The source is an adult who was a healthcare worker with PCR-confirmed SARS-CoV-2 infection or an uninfected control (not recorded which). The sequenced sample consisted of whole blood. The CDR3 in this case is CVSSYSGPRNEQFF. The DNA sequence is TGTGTCAGCAGTTACTCAGGGCCTCGCAATGAGCAGTTCTTC.